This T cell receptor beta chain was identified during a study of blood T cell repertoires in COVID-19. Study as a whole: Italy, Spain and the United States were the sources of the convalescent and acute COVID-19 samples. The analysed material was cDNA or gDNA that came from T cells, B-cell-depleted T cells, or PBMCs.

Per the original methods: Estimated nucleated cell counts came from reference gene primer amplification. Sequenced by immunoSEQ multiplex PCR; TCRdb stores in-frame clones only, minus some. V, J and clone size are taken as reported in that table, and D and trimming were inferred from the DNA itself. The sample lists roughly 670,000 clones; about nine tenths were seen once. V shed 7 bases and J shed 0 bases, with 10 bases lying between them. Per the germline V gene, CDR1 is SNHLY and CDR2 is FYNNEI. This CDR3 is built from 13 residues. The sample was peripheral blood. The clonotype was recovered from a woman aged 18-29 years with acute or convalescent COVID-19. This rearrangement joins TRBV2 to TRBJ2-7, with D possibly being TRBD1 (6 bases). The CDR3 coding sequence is TGTGCCAGCAACATACAGGGCTCCTACGAGCAGTACTTC. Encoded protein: CASNIQGSYEQYF.